The following is a T cell receptor (beta chain) sequence with its context. The specificity of this receptor is unknown. No base quality information exists; no much larger clone differs at one position. The data derive from a study of CD8+CD57+ T cells in acquired aplastic anemia (dated by TCRdb to the late 2010s). Study-level background: DNA extracted from sorted CD4+ and CD8+ cells had a mean of around 3.3 ug, with a range of about 0.19 to 30 ug. The full study reports these points: CD8+ Simpson's diversity did not differ significantly between patients and healthy controls (P=0.060). Twenty-nine CD8+ CDR3 sequences were found in both patients and controls but appeared to be highly expressed in patients and within the immunodominant clones of the patients.

In this study, sorted CD4+ and CD8+ T cells from the blood of healthy subjects and of severe aplastic anemia patients had their TCR repertoires deep-sequenced. Ficoll-Paque density gradient centrifugation was used to isolate peripheral blood mononuclear cells. Before DNA extraction, CD4+ and CD8+ T cells were sorted by FACS or by magnetic beads. From V the trimming removes 4 bases and from J it removes 0 bases, while the gene matches leave 3 bases of the junction unaccounted for. Counted from cysteine to phenylalanine, this CDR3 has 15 amino acids. The entry retains the CDR3 DNA only, 45 bases that are in frame from base 1. For CDR1 and CDR2, the germline V gene (reference sequence) lists DFQATT and SNEGSKA. TCR beta VDJ combination and CDR3 sequence profiling used genomic DNA as the template. An Illumina HiSeq 2000 was the platform used for TCR repertoire sequencing. As for how the authors treated the data: Repertoires were assessed using TRBV/TRBJ rearrangement plots, CDR3 size and DJ length profiles, and Simpson's diversity index. Whichever DNA sequence was most abundant in the deep sequencing data was defined as the immunodominant clone. CDR3 amino acid sequences were screened for sharing across subjects and were compared with published repertoires and the VDJdb database. TCRdb's own reprocessing of the public reads used fastp at Q25 and MiXCR and kept productive beta chains. Rows with one shared CDR3 protein collapse into an entry with the most common genes and DNA. The V and J calls here are based on TCRdb, not the publication. This sample comprises roughly 300,000 distinct CDR3 sequences, around 60% of them detected only once. Together, the top ten hold 8% of the sample.

The chain is made from TRBV20-1 and TRBJ2-1, and 10 junction bases match TRBD2. The TCR sequence derives from a human donor with severe aplastic anemia or a healthy control (not recorded which). The sequenced material came from sorted CD4+, CD8+, or CD8+CD57+ T cells (not recorded which) from PBMCs. CDR3 protein: CSANSGRTSYNEQFF. The DNA reads as follows: TGCAGTGCTAATAGCGGGAGGACCTCCTACAATGAGCAGTTCTTC.